The clone carrying this TCR beta chain has just a few counts. This specimen belongs to a study of T-cell reconstitution after alpha-beta-depleted transplantation in children. A TCRbeta library incorporating unique molecular identifiers was prepared. TCRdb redid the calling of the PCR reads with MiXCR, one entry per CDR3 protein. The sample includes around 600,000 distinct CDR3 sequences, roughly a tenth of them seen just once. Germline lookup yields CDR1 KGHSH and CDR2 LQKENI. CDR3 length equals 13 residues. J lost 6 bases, V lost 5 bases, and 4 bases had no gene match. This sequence was found in a human donor who donated a stem cell graft to a child with acute myeloid leukemia. This chain links TRBV18 with TRBJ2-1, with 7 positions matching TRBD2. The starting material was PBMCs from the stem cell graft donor, obtained from the stem cell graft. The CDR3 coding sequence is TGTGCCAGCTCAGGCGGGAGATCCAATGAGCAGTTCTTC. Protein sequence: CASSGGRSNEQFF.